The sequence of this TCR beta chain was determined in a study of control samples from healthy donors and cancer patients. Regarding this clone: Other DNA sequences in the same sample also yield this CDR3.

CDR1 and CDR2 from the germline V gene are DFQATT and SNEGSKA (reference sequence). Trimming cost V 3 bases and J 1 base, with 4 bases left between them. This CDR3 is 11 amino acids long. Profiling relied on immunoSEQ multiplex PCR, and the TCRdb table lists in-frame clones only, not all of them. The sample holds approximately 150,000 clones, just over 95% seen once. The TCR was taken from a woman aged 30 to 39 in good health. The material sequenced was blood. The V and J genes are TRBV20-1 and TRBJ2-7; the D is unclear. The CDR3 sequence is CSARRSYEQYF. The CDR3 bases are TGCAGTGCTAGGAGGTCCTACGAGCAGTACTTC.